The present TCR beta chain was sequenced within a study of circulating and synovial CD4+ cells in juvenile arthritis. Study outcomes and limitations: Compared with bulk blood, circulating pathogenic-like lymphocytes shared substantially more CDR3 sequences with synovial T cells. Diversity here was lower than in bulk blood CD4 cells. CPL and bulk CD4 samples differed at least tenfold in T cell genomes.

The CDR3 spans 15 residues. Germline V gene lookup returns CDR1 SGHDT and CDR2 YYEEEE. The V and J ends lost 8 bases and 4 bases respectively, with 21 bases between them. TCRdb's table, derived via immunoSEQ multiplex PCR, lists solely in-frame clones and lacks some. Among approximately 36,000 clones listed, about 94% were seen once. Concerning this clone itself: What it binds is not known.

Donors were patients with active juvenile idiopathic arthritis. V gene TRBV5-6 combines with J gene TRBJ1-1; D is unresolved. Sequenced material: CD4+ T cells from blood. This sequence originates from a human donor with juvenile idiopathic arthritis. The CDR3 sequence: CARSRAGPAGTEAFF. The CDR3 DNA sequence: TGTGCCAGAAGCCGAGCCGGGCCGGCGGGCACTGAAGCTTTCTTT.